These T cell receptor beta chains were read from a single sample in a study of shared clonotypes between healthy human individuals. Method: immunoSEQ multiplex PCR; TCRdb's copy keeps in-frame clones and lacks some. The profile shows 450,000 to 500,000 clones, approximately 78% of them singletons. Specimen: PBMCs. The receptors shown here come from a woman in her forties in good health. Some clones in this sample may be carry-over from other donors' samples. The CDR3 runs from the conserved cysteine through the conserved F or W. D genes are given only for firm matches. Not every row has a clone size; where given, it reads once, few, many or a size class.

CDR3aa	CDR3nt	len	abundance	d_gene	v_gene	j_gene
CASSPGGGNEQFF	TGCGCCAGCAGCCCAGGGGGAGGCAATGAGCAGTTCTTC	13	-	-	TRBV4-3	TRBJ2-1
CASSSGLRDSSNYGYTF	TGTGCCAGCAGCTCGGGTCTCCGGGACAGTTCTAACTATGGCTACACCTTC	17	-	TRBD1	TRBV7-9	TRBJ1-2
CASSLVGRAYLYLETQYF	TGTGCCAGCAGCTTAGTAGGAAGGGCCTACTTGTATCTGGAGACCCAGTACTTC	18	-	-	TRBV11-3	TRBJ2-5
CASSSSTGAGETQYF	TGTGCCAGCAGCTCATCCACAGGGGCTGGGGAGACCCAGTACTTC	15	-	TRBD1	TRBV11-2	TRBJ2-5
CASSRPQGVNCTDTQYF	TGTGCCAGCAGCCGCCCACAGGGTGTTAATTGTACAGATACGCAGTATTTT	17	-	-	TRBV14	TRBJ2-3
CASSKTYPSKNIQYF	TGTGCCAGCAGCAAAACCTACCCGTCCAAAAACATTCAGTACTTC	15	few	-	TRBV21-1	TRBJ2-4
CASSPVLAGGRNEQFF	TGTGCCAGCAGCCCCGTACTAGCGGGAGGGCGCAATGAGCAGTTCTTC	16	-	TRBD2	TRBV5-4	TRBJ2-1
CASSSPTGGSEGYTF	TGTGCCAGCAGCTCCCCGACAGGGGGGAGCGAGGGCTACACCTTC	15	few	TRBD1	TRBV7-9	TRBJ1-2
CASSASSGTGDSGEQYF	TGTGCCAGCAGCGCCTCTTCTGGGACAGGGGATTCCGGCGAGCAGTACTTC	17	once	TRBD1	TRBV9	TRBJ2-7
CASSSTTSGSYNEQFF	TGCGCCAGCAGCTCTACGACTAGCGGGTCGTACAATGAGCAGTTCTTC	16	-	TRBD2	TRBV5-1	TRBJ2-1
CASSLSRGGREAFF	TGTGCCAGCAGTTTATCGAGGGGAGGAAGGGAAGCTTTCTTT	14	-	-	TRBV27	TRBJ1-1
CASSLDPTGSNEQYF	TGTGCCAGCAGCCTGGACCCGACAGGGAGCAACGAGCAGTACTTC	15	-	TRBD1	TRBV7-3	TRBJ2-7
CASSIAGATGELFF	TGTGCCAGCAGCATAGCGGGAGCCACCGGGGAGCTGTTTTTT	14	-	TRBD2	TRBV9	TRBJ2-2
CAISDLAGGRTDTQYF	TGTGCCATCAGTGATTTAGCGGGAGGACGCACAGATACGCAGTATTTT	16	-	TRBD2	TRBV10-3	TRBJ2-3
CSANRLGEAFF	TGCAGCGCCAACAGGTTGGGTGAAGCTTTCTTT	11	few	-	TRBV29-1	TRBJ1-1
CASSFASSGYNEQFF	TGTGCCAGCAGCTTCGCTTCAAGTGGGTACAATGAGCAGTTCTTC	15	-	-	TRBV7-2	TRBJ2-1
CASSQVTSGYNEQFF	TGCGCCAGCAGCCAAGTGACTAGCGGATACAATGAGCAGTTCTTC	15	-	TRBD2	TRBV4-1	TRBJ2-1
CASTETGLNTEAFF	TGCGCCAGCACCGAGACAGGACTTAACACTGAAGCTTTCTTT	14	-	-	TRBV10-2	TRBJ1-1
CASSQDTQSNQPQHF	TGTGCCAGCAGCCAGGACACCCAGAGCAATCAGCCCCAGCATTTT	15	-	-	TRBV6-1	TRBJ1-5
CASSRSQGYSNQPQHF	TGTGCCAGCAGTCGATCACAGGGCTATAGCAATCAGCCCCAGCATTTT	16	-	-	TRBV28	TRBJ1-5
CASSRGTVDEQYF	TGTGCCAGCTCGCGGGGTACCGTCGACGAGCAGTACTTC	13	-	-	TRBV18	TRBJ2-7
CASRQLGSMNTEAFF	TGTGCCAGCAGACAACTGGGGAGCATGAACACTGAAGCTTTCTTT	15	-	-	TRBV6-5	TRBJ1-1
CASSPGTAVAASGYTF	TGCGCCAGCAGCCCCGGGACAGCGGTTGCGGCAAGTGGCTACACCTTC	16	once	TRBD1	TRBV5-1	TRBJ1-2
CASTWSGTGHNEQFF	TGTGCCAGTACTTGGTCCGGGACAGGGCACAATGAGCAGTTCTTC	15	-	TRBD1	TRBV19	TRBJ2-1
CASSWGQNTEAFF	TGCGCCAGCAGCTGGGGCCAGAACACTGAAGCTTTCTTT	13	few	-	TRBV5-1	TRBJ1-1
CASSQGPNSNQPQHF	TGCGCCAGCAGCCAGGGACCCAATAGCAATCAGCCCCAGCATTTT	15	few	-	TRBV4-3	TRBJ1-5
CASSSGPSTNYGYTF	TGTGCCAGCAGCTCGGGCCCATCAACTAACTATGGCTACACCTTC	15	-	-	TRBV7-9	TRBJ1-2
CASSLGIGELFF	TGCGCCAGCAGCCTGGGGATAGGGGAGCTGTTTTTT	12	-	-	TRBV5-1	TRBJ2-2
CASSPPGAGYTF	TGTGCCAGCAGTCCCCCGGGAGCTGGCTACACCTTC	12	-	-	TRBV28	TRBJ1-2
CSTRDYTSTDTQYF	TGCAGCACCCGGGACTACACTAGCACAGATACGCAGTATTTT	14	-	TRBD2	TRBV29-1	TRBJ2-3
CASSFGTANTGAFF	TGCGCCAGCAGCTTTGGGACAGCGAACACTGGAGCTTTCTTT	14	-	TRBD1	TRBV5-1	TRBJ1-1
CASSDSSSGANVLTF	TGTGCCAGCAGTGACTCGTCGTCTGGGGCCAACGTCCTGACTTTC	15	few	-	TRBV6-4	TRBJ2-6
CASSLRTVLPYEQYF	TGTGCCAGCAGTTTAAGGACTGTTTTACCCTACGAGCAGTACTTC	15	-	-	TRBV6-5	TRBJ2-7
CASSLGPPAGTAYNEQFF	TGCGCCAGCAGCTTGGGCCCACCAGCCGGGACAGCTTACAATGAGCAGTTCTTC	18	-	TRBD1	TRBV5-1	TRBJ2-1
CASSLGRGTGDADTQYF	TGTGCCAGCAGCTTAGGTAGGGGGACAGGGGACGCAGATACGCAGTATTTT	17	-	TRBD1	TRBV7-8	TRBJ2-3
CAWRASRETQYF	TGTGCCTGGAGGGCTAGCCGGGAGACCCAGTACTTC	12	-	-	TRBV30	TRBJ2-5
CASSLGWGDIQYF	TGTGCCAGCAGCTTGGGCTGGGGGGACATTCAGTACTTC	13	-	-	TRBV5-6	TRBJ2-4
CASSQVRDDTEAFF	TGTGCCAGCAGCCAAGTCAGGGATGACACTGAAGCTTTCTTT	14	-	-	TRBV4-2	TRBJ1-1
CASSLRPLAGAETQYF	TGTGCCAGCAGCTTAAGGCCTCTAGCGGGGGCTGAGACCCAGTACTTC	16	once	TRBD2	TRBV7-2	TRBJ2-5
CASSQVQGDYGYTF	TGTGCCAGCAGCCAAGTTCAGGGGGACTATGGCTACACCTTC	14	-	TRBD1	TRBV4-2	TRBJ1-2
CASRPGVTGELFF	TGTGCCAGCAGGCCGGGGGTCACCGGGGAGCTGTTTTTT	13	-	-	TRBV2	TRBJ2-2
CASSLEGTGVGNAQYF	TGTGCCAGCAGCTTAGAAGGCACGGGGGTTGGAAATGCGCAGTATTTT	16	few	-	TRBV11-3	TRBJ2-3
CAISGTGTGGEKLFF	TGTGCCATCAGTGGTACCGGGACAGGGGGAGAAAAACTGTTTTTT	15	-	TRBD1	TRBV10-3	TRBJ1-4
CASSPGRKETQYF	TGTGCCAGCTCACCAGGGAGGAAAGAGACCCAGTACTTC	13	once	-	TRBV18	TRBJ2-5
CASSMFLGSGELFF	TGTGCCAGTAGTATGTTTCTAGGGAGCGGGGAGCTGTTTTTT	14	many	-	TRBV19	TRBJ2-2
CASTPGWGGETQYF	TGTGCCAGCACCCCCGGGTGGGGGGGAGAGACCCAGTACTTC	14	-	TRBD2	TRBV7-9	TRBJ2-5
CASSLVGSNEQFF	TGTGCCAGCAGCTTGGTGGGAAGCAATGAGCAGTTCTTC	13	-	-	TRBV5-6	TRBJ2-1
CASSIRLQVGGEAFF	TGTGCCAGTAGTATCCGCCTGCAGGTCGGGGGTGAAGCTTTCTTT	15	once	-	TRBV19	TRBJ1-1
CASSLGDLYGYTF	TGTGCCAGCAGCTTGGGGGACCTCTATGGCTACACCTTC	13	many	-	TRBV5-5	TRBJ1-2
CASSMQGQETQYF	TGTGCCAGTAGTATGCAAGGACAAGAGACCCAGTACTTC	13	once	-	TRBV19	TRBJ2-5
CAWSFGSGQPQHF	TGTGCCTGGAGTTTCGGGTCAGGACAGCCCCAGCATTTT	13	many	-	TRBV30	TRBJ1-5
CASSEGTDTQYF	TGTGCCAGCAGTGAGGGGACAGATACGCAGTATTTT	12	-	-	TRBV2	TRBJ2-3